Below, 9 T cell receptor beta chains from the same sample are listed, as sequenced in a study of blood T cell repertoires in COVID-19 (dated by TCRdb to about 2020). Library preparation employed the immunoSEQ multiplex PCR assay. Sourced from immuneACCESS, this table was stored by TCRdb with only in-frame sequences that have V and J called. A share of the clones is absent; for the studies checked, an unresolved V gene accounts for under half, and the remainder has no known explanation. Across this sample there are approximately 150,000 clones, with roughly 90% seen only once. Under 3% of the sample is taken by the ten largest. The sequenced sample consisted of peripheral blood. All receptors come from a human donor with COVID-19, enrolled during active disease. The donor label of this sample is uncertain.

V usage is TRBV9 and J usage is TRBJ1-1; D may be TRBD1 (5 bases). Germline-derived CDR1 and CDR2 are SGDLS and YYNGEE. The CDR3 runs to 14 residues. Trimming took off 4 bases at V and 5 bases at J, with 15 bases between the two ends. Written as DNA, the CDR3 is TGTGCCAGCAGCACCTGGGACTTTTCTACTGAAGCTTTCTTT. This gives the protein CASSTWDFSTEAFF.

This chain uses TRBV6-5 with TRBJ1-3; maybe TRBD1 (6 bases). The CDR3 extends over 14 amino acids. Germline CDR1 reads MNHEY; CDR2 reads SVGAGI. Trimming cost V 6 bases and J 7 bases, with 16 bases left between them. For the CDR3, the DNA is TGTGCCAGCAGCCAGAGGGGGGGTAGGAACACCATATATTTT. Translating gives CASSQRGGRNTIYF.

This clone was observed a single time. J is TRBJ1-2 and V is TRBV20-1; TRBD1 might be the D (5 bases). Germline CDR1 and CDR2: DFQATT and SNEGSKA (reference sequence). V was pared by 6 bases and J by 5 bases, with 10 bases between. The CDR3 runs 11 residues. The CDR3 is CSAAGLYGYTF. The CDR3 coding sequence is TGCAGTGCCGCGGGGCTTTATGGCTACACCTTC.

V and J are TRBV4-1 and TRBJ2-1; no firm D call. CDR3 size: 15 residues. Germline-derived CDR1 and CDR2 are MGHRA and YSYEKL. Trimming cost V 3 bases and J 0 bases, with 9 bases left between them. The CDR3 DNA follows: TGCGCCAGCAGCCAGGTAGCTAGCTCCTACAATGAGCAGTTCTTC. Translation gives CASSQVASSYNEQFF.

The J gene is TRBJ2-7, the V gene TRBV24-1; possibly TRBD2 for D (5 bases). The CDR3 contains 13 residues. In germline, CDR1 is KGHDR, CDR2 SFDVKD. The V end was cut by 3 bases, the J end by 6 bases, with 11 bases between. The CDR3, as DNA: TGTGCCACCAGTGATGTAGGGAGTGGCGAGCAGTACTTC. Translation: CATSDVGSGEQYF.

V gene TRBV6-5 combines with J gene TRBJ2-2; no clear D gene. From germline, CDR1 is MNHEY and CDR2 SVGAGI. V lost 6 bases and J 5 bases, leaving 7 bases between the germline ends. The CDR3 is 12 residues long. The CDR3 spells CASSRGTGELFF. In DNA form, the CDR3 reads TGTGCCAGCAGCCGAGGAACCGGGGAGCTGTTTTTT.

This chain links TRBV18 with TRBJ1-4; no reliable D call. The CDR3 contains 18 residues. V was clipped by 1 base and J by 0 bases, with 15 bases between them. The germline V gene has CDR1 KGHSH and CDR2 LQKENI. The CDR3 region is CASSPLTTSTATNEKLFF. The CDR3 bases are TGTGCCAGCTCACCACTGACAACCTCCACTGCAACTAATGAAAAACTGTTTTTT. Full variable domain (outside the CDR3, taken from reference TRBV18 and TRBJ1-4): NAGVMQNPRHLVRRRGQEARLRCSPMKGHSHVYWYRQLPEEGLKFMVYLQKENIIDESGMPKERFSAEFPKEGPSILRIQQVVRGDSAAYFCASSPLTTSTATNEKLFFGSGTQLSVL.

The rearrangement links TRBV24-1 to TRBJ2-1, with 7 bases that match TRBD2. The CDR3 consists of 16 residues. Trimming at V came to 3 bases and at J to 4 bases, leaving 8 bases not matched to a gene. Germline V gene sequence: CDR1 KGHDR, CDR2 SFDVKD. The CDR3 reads CATSDLADSGYNEQFF. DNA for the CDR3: TGTGCCACCAGTGATCTAGCGGACTCGGGATACAATGAGCAGTTCTTC.

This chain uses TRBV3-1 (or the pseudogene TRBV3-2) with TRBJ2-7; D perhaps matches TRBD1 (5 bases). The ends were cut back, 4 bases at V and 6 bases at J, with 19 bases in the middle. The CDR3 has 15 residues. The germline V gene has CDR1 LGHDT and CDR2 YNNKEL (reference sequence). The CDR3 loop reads CASSPVLVGQSEQYF. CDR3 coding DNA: TGTGCCAGCAGCCCCGTGCTGGTGGGGCAGAGCGAGCAGTACTTC.